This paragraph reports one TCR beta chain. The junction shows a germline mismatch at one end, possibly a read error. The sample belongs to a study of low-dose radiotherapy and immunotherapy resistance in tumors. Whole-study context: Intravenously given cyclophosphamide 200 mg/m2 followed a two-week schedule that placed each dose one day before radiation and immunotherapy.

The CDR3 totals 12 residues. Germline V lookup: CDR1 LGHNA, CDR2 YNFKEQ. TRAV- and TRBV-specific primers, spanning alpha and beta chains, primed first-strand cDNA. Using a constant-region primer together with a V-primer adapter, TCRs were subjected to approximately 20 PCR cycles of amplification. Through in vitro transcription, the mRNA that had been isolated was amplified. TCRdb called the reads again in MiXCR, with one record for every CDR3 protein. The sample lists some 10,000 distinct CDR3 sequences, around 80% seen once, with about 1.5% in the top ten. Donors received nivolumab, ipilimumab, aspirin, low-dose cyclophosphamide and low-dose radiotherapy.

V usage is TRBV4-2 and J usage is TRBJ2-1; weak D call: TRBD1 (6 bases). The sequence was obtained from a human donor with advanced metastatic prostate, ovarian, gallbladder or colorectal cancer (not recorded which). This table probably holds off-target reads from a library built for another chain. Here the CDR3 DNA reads TGTGCCAGCTCGCCGGGCGGACAGCCGCCTCAGTTC. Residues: CASSPGGQPPQF.